This record covers a single T cell receptor (beta chain). In the original analysis: Quantification of nucleated cells was approximated via reference gene primer amplification. The repertoire was sequenced with immunoSEQ multiplex PCR; TCRdb's copy has only in-frame clones and lacks some. Clone size and the V and J calls come from that table; the DNA yielded D and trimming. The sample records around 300,000 clones, more than 80% being singletons. The data are from a study of blood T cell repertoires in COVID-19. Study information: COVID-19 samples, acute and convalescent, were from the United States, Italy and Spain. Sources were T cells, B-cell-depleted T cells, or PBMCs; the material itself was cDNA or gDNA.

The Seattle patients, enrolled during active infection, were followed longitudinally. CDR1 is MNHEY and CDR2 is SVGAGI in the germline V gene. The CDR3 extends over 14 amino acids. Trimming removed 8 bases from V and 0 bases from J; junction bases left unmatched: 4. The rearrangement links TRBV6-5 to TRBJ1-5, with 7 bases lining up with TRBD1. The source is a woman in her 30s with COVID-19, enrolled during active disease. Sequenced sample: peripheral blood. CDR3 bases: TGTGCCAGCGTGGAGGGGGCTAGCAATCAGCCCCAGCATTTT. Its protein is CASVEGASNQPQHF.